These 10 T cell receptor beta chains were all obtained from the same sample, sequenced in a study of blood T cell repertoires in COVID-19. Using immunoSEQ multiplex PCR, the repertoire was profiled, and TCRdb retains in-frame clones only, with some absent. The sample carries about 250,000 clones, around 88% recorded once. Material for sequencing was peripheral blood. Receptor source: a man at least 80 years old with acute or convalescent COVID-19.

This clone has a handful of counts. The chain joins TRBV16 to TRBJ2-1, with D uncertain. In germline, CDR1 is KGHSY, CDR2 FQNENV. V was pared by 2 bases and J by 0 bases, with 11 bases between. This CDR3 contains 16 residues. This CDR3 is CASSQVRPSSYNEQFF. The CDR3 region has the DNA TGTGCCAGCAGCCAAGTAAGACCTAGCTCCTACAATGAGCAGTTCTTC. Variable domain in full (rest from reference TRBV16 and TRBJ2-1): GEEVAQTPKHLVRGEGQKAKLYCAPIKGHSYVFWYQQVLKNEFKFLISFQNENVFDETGMPKERFSAKCLPNSPCSLEIQATKLEDSAVYFCASSQVRPSSYNEQFFGPGTRLTVL.

The gene calls are TRBV6-6 and TRBJ2-2, with D perhaps matching TRBD2 (5 bases). CDR3 length equals 13 residues. Deletions cut 6 bases from V and 2 bases from J, with 7 bases between. Per germline, CDR1 MNHNY and CDR2 SVGAGI (reference sequence). The chain's CDR3 is CASRGGNTGELFF. In DNA, the CDR3 is TGTGCCAGCAGAGGAGGCAACACCGGGGAGCTGTTTTTT.

The rearrangement joins TRBV25-1 to TRBJ1-1, with 8 bases identical to TRBD1. Germline V gene sequence: CDR1 MGHDK, CDR2 SYGVNS. V lost 3 bases and J lost 6; bases outside the gene matches: 6. This CDR3 has 14 residues. The CDR3 reads CASSDSTGGPEAFF. In DNA, the CDR3 is TGTGCCAGCAGTGATTCTACAGGGGGGCCTGAAGCTTTCTTT.

The V gene is TRBV7-2, the J gene TRBJ2-2; 10 nucleotides agree with TRBD2. The germline V gene has CDR1 SGHTA and CDR2 FQGNSA. The junction had 4 bases not matched to a gene; V was cut back by 4 bases and J by 2 bases. This CDR3 has 16 residues. The CDR3 sequence: CASSYSGGSNTGELFF. The CDR3 bases are TGTGCCAGCAGCTATAGCGGGGGGAGTAACACCGGGGAGCTGTTTTTT.

This clone has only one observation. The chain combines TRBV5-4 with TRBJ2-5; possible D gene TRBD2, 5 bases. Germline CDR1 SGHNT, CDR2 YYREEE (reference sequence). The ends were cut back, 4 bases at V and 2 bases at J, with 21 bases in the middle. The CDR3 contains 17 residues. CDR3: CASSLLRRGVGQETQYF. The CDR3 DNA reads as TGTGCCAGCAGCCTTCTCCGCCGGGGAGTAGGACAAGAGACCCAGTACTTC.

This chain links TRBV29-1 with TRBJ1-1; 7 bases fit TRBD1. Germline CDR1 reads SQVTM; CDR2 reads ANQGSEA. Unmatched junction bases numbered 5, after V lost 6 bases and J lost 1 base. The CDR3 contains 13 residues. The CDR3 nucleotides are TGCAGCGTAAACGACAGGGCGAACACTGAAGCTTTCTTT. Translation gives CSVNDRANTEAFF.

The V call is TRBV7-9, the J call TRBJ1-1, with a weak D call TRBD1 (6 bases). Germline CDR1 is SEHNR and CDR2 is FQNEAQ (reference sequence). The CDR3 spans 14 residues. V gave up 4 bases and J gave up 7 bases, with 16 bases separating them. The CDR3, as DNA: TGTGCCAGCAGCTCACAGGGAGGGGCTTATGAAGCTTTCTTT. As protein: CASSSQGGAYEAFF.

The chain is built from TRBV18 and TRBJ2-7; possibly TRBD1 for D (5 bases). V lost 0 bases and J 2 bases, leaving 11 bases between the germline ends. The CDR3 has 15 amino acids. Germline CDR1 KGHSH, CDR2 LQKENI. This CDR3 is CASSPPTGVPYEQYF. CDR3 DNA sequence: TGTGCCAGCTCACCACCTACAGGAGTCCCCTACGAGCAGTACTTC.

The chain has TRBV18 and TRBJ2-1; TRBD2 is a possible D gene (6 bases). Trimming cost V 0 bases and J 4 bases, with 10 bases left between them. This CDR3 is 15 amino acids long. The germline V gene encodes CDR1 KGHSH and CDR2 LQKENI. Here the CDR3 DNA reads TGTGCCAGCTCACCACCGGAGGGGTCTTACAATGAGCAGTTCTTC. Translating gives CASSPPEGSYNEQFF.

The V gene is TRBV27, the J gene TRBJ1-5; perhaps TRBD1 as D (6 bases). There are 15 residues in the CDR3. Deletions cut 6 bases from V and 2 bases from J, with 14 bases between. CDR1 is MNHEY, CDR2 SMNVEV, per germline (reference sequence). The CDR3, as DNA: TGTGCCAGCAGGGACCGACAGGCTGGCAATCAGCCCCAGCATTTT. It encodes CASRDRQAGNQPQHF.